Following are 14 T cell receptor beta chains from one sample sequenced in a study of T cells in Graves' hyperthyroidism and ophthalmopathy. It was RNA transcripts that yielded the amplified TCR beta CDR3 regions. With the HTBI primer set, the TCR CDR3 went through a first round of RT-PCR. TCRdb reprocessed the multiplex PCR reads via MiXCR and lists one record per CDR3 protein. Of a few hundred thousand distinct CDR3 sequences listed, roughly 19% are singletons. Sample: blood. These receptors came from a middle-aged man with Graves' ophthalmopathy.

The rearrangement uses TRBV20-1 and TRBJ2-2; 7 nucleotides match TRBD2. This CDR3 has 14 residues. After removal of 6 bases from V and 5 bases from J, the junction contained 9 bases not matched to a gene. CDR1 is DFQATT, CDR2 SNEGSKA, per germline (reference sequence). In nucleotides, the CDR3 is TGCAGTGCCACCCTGGGGGGAGGGACCGGGGAGCTGTTTTTT. Protein product: CSATLGGGTGELFF.

In this sample, this clonotype turned up many times. J is TRBJ1-5 and V is TRBV5-5; tentative D call: TRBD1 (5 bases). This CDR3 region has 15 residues. Germline V CDR1 and CDR2: SGHKS, YYEKEE (reference sequence). Trimming pared 0 bases from V and 5 bases from J, leaving 12 bases between. The CDR3 sequence: CASSLVWQGYQPQHF. CDR3 coding DNA: TGTGCCAGCAGCTTGGTGTGGCAGGGATATCAGCCCCAGCATTTT.

This chain joins TRBV20-1 and TRBJ2-1; TRBD1 agrees at 8 bases. The CDR3 length is 15 residues. Trimming cost V 6 bases and J 7 bases; bases outside gene matches: 14. Germline V gene data show CDR1 as DFQATT and CDR2 as SNEGSKA (reference sequence). The CDR3 region has the DNA TGCAGTGCACCCCGGACAGGGCATAGGGGGAATGAGCAGTTCTTC. Amino acids: CSAPRTGHRGNEQFF.

The rearrangement links TRBV19 to TRBJ2-5; a possible D gene is TRBD1 (6 bases). V lost 5 bases and J 5 bases, leaving 15 bases between the germline ends. Germline V gene lookup returns CDR1 LNHDA and CDR2 SQIVND (reference sequence). The CDR3 has 14 amino acids. DNA for the CDR3: TGTGCCAGTAGTGCAGAATCAGGGGAGGAGACCCAGTACTTC. It is translated as CASSAESGEETQYF.

This clonotype appeared many times. The rearrangement links TRBV5-1 to TRBJ2-1; possible D gene TRBD2, 6 bases. CDR3 length: 15 amino acids. V was pared by 4 bases and J by 2 bases, with 13 bases between. Germline loops: CDR1 SGHRS, CDR2 YFSETQ. The CDR3 region has the DNA TGCGCCAGCAGCCCTCCTGGCGGGACCTACAATGAGCAGTTCTTC. Encoded protein: CASSPPGGTYNEQFF.

This clonotype was counted only a few times. This chain connects TRBV5-1 to TRBJ2-5, with D maybe TRBD2 (5 bases). Germline CDR1 and CDR2: SGHRS and YFSETQ. The CDR3 covers 14 residues. Trimming left V 2 bases short and J 5 bases short, with 13 bases between. The DNA of the CDR3 is TGCGCCAGCAGCTTCCGGGGAGCCCGGGAGACCCAGTACTTC. Amino acids: CASSFRGARETQYF.

This clonotype was seen only a few times. The CDR3 loop is CASSYIGNNQPQHF. CDR3 coding DNA: TGTGCCAGCAGTTACATCGGGAACAATCAGCCCCAGCATTTT. This chain connects TRBV6-5 to TRBJ1-5; D ambiguous. From germline, CDR1 is MNHEY and CDR2 SVGAGI. CDR3 size: 14 residues. V lost 2 bases, J lost 3 bases, and 8 bases lay in between.

This clonotype was observed at least ten times. The CDR3 reads CSASPMGYSNQPQHF. The DNA for the CDR3 is TGCAGTGCTAGCCCAATGGGTTATAGCAATCAGCCCCAGCATTTT. This chain uses TRBV20-1 with TRBJ1-5; unclear D gene. Germline V CDR1 and CDR2: DFQATT, SNEGSKA (reference sequence). Trimming took 3 bases from V and 0 from J, leaving 12 bases between them. This CDR3 has 15 residues.

This clonotype was seen ten or more times. A read error may account for a junction end that differs from germline. This chain joins TRBV11-2 and TRBJ1-2; D uncertain. Germline CDR1 is SGHAT and CDR2 is FQNNGV. The CDR3 loop spans 12 amino acids. CDR3 sequence reads: CASSLDTYGYTF. The CDR3 DNA is TGTGCCAGCAGCCTAGACACCTATGGCTACACCTTC. Together with reference TRBV11-2 and TRBJ1-2, the CDR3 gives the full variable domain: EAGVAQSPRYKIIEKRQSVAFWCNPISGHATLYWYQQILGQGPKLLIQFQNNGVVDDSQLPKDRFSAERLKGVDSTLKIQPAKLEDSAVYLCASSLDTYGYTFGSGTRLTVV.

V and J are TRBV6-1 and TRBJ2-1; TRBD2 agrees at 12 bases. The CDR3 spans 16 residues. The V segment lost 2 bases and the J segment 7 bases; nucleotides outside the gene matches: 6. Germline V gene lookup returns CDR1 MNHNS and CDR2 SASEGT. CDR3 bases: TGTGCCAGCAGTGAACCCGGACTAGCGGGAAGGAATGAGCAGTTCTTC. Its protein product is CASSEPGLAGRNEQFF.

This clonotype appeared many times. The chain employs TRBV7-8 and TRBJ2-5; 7 positions match TRBD2. Germline values: CDR1 SGHVS, CDR2 FQNEAQ. The CDR3 runs to 17 residues. With 5 bases clipped from V and 4 bases from J, the junction kept 16 bases outside the gene matches. The CDR3 protein is CASSLWGGRELRETQYF. CDR3 DNA sequence: TGTGCCAGCAGCCTTTGGGGCGGGAGAGAATTAAGAGAGACCCAGTACTTC.

In this sample, this clonotype turned up a few times. The chain uses TRBV4-1 and TRBJ2-2, with D possibly TRBD1 on 5 matching bases. Trimming shortened V by 0 bases and J by 5 bases, and 16 bases separated the two germline ends. Germline CDR1 and CDR2: MGHRA and YSYEKL. CDR3 size: 17 residues. The CDR3: CASSQEGHRSGTGELFF. CDR3 nucleotides: TGCGCCAGCAGCCAAGAGGGCCACCGTTCAGGGACCGGGGAGCTGTTTTTT.

This clonotype was detected ten times or more. This sequence joins TRBV5-1 and TRBJ2-7; D might be TRBD2 (7 bases). CDR3 length: 15 amino acids. Looked up from germline, CDR1 is SGHRS and CDR2 is YFSETQ. The ends were cut back, 4 bases at V and 3 bases at J, with 17 bases in the middle. CDR3 loop: CASSPTPGGIYEQYF. The CDR3 DNA follows: TGCGCCAGCAGCCCAACCCCGGGGGGCATCTACGAGCAGTACTTC.

This clonotype occurred many times. This chain uses TRBV7-3 with TRBJ2-1; 10 positions match TRBD2. Germline loops: CDR1 SGHTA, CDR2 FQGTGA. The CDR3 is 18 amino acids. J gave up 6 bases and V 2 bases, and 13 bases lay outside the gene matches. The CDR3 region has the DNA TGTGCCAGCAGCTTACGGGCAGCGGGAGGGCCATATCCCAATGAGCAGTTCTTC. Residues: CASSLRAAGGPYPNEQFF.